Sequencing of this T cell receptor beta chain was carried out in a study of PD-L1 blockade in urothelial cancer. Study-level findings and limits: Prediction of better survival came from below-median pretreatment blood TCR clonality.

The sample's time point: pretreatment peripheral blood. With respect to this clone: Its cognate antigen is unknown.

Assay used: immunoSEQ multiplex PCR; TCRdb lists only in-frame clones, some missing. Found here are about 72,000 clones, approximately 86% of them singletons; the top ten hold 14% to 15%. The source was PBMCs, collected around atezolizumab (anti-PD-L1) treatment. The clonotype originates from a man in his sixties with urothelial cancer.

The CDR3 protein is CASSPSQQGVNEQYF. The CDR3 bases are TGTGCCAGCTCACCATCGCAACAGGGGGTAAACGAGCAGTACTTC. The V call is TRBV18, the J call TRBJ2-7; 8 bases are shared with TRBD1. This CDR3 is built from 15 residues. The V segment lost 2 bases and the J segment 5 bases; nucleotides outside the gene matches: 8. CDR1 and CDR2 from the germline V gene are KGHSH and LQKENI.